This T cell receptor (beta chain) derives from a study of T cell repertoires and Cas9 in healthy adults. V shed 1 base and J 1 base; nucleotides not matched to a gene: 1. This CDR3 has 16 amino acids. Germline V gives CDR1 MGHRA, CDR2 YSYEKL. TCRdb's copy holds only in-frame clones and misses some; the assay was immunoSEQ multiplex PCR. The sample carries some 20,000 clones, about 89% recorded once. The chain carries TRBV4-1 and TRBJ2-5, with TRBD2 matching 12 bases. This receptor was taken from a human donor in good health. What was sequenced was CD4+ effector T cells (CD127+, CD25-, CD137-, CD154-) from PBMCs; culture status not recorded. The CDR3 region is CASSQGLAGAQETQYF. The CDR3 bases are TGCGCCAGCAGCCAAGGACTAGCGGGAGCCCAAGAGACCCAGTACTTC.